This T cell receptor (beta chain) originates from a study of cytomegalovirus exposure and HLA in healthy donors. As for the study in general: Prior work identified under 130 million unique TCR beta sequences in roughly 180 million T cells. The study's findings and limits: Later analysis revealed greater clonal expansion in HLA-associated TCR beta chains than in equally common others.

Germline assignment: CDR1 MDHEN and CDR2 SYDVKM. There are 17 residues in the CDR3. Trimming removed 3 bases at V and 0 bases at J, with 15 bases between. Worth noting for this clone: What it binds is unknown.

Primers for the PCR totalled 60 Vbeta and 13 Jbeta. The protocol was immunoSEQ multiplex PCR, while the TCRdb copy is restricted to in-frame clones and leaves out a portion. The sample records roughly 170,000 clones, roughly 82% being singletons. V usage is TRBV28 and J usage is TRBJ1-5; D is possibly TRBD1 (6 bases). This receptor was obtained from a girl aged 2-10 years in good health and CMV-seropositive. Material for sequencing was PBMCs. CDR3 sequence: CASSFHLTGYSNQPQHF. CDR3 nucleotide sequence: TGTGCCAGCAGTTTCCATCTGACAGGCTATAGCAATCAGCCCCAGCATTTT. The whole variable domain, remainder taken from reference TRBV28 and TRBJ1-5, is DVKVTQSSRYLVKRTGEKVFLECVQDMDHENMFWYRQDPGLGLRLIYFSYDVKMKEKGDIPEGYSVSREKKERFSLILESASTNQTSMYLCASSFHLTGYSNQPQHFGDGTRLSIL.